This T cell receptor (beta chain) was sequenced for a study of T cell responses to AZD1222 COVID-19 vaccine. Study-wide context: Pooling covered second doses at about 4 or about 12 weeks. Whole-study findings and limits: Only after the peak T cell response were repertoires sampled. Recipients of two AZD1222 doses showed rising Spike-specific TCR breadth and depth.

Some clones are missing from TCRdb's copy, which holds only in-frame ones; the method was immunoSEQ multiplex PCR. This table holds roughly 100,000 clones, around 96% found once. Germline V gives CDR1 MNHEY, CDR2 SMNVEV (reference sequence). The CDR3 spans 15 residues. J gave up 9 bases and V 6 bases, and 11 bases lay outside the gene matches. As to this clone: Its matching antigen is unknown.

This receptor was taken from an adult in good health. The genes are TRBV27 and TRBJ1-6; 7 positions agree with TRBD1. This specimen was peripheral blood, taken on day 0 of AZD1222 vaccination. CDR3 coding DNA: TGTGCCAGCAGCCCAGAGGGGGCCGGGTTTTCACCCCTCCACTTT. Protein: CASSPEGAGFSPLHF.